These T cell receptor beta chains were read from a single sample in a study of T cells in Graves' hyperthyroidism and ophthalmopathy. TCRdb processed the multiplex PCR reads anew with MiXCR; each CDR3 protein has one entry. This table holds under 350,000 distinct CDR3 sequences, about 18% found once. The material sequenced was blood. The source of these receptors is a woman aged 55-69 years with Graves' ophthalmopathy. Both conserved end residues are part of each CDR3. The order of the fields is V gene, J gene, CDR3 length, D gene, clone size, CDR3 DNA, CDR3 protein. A D gene is named only where the DNA matches it firmly. Rows may omit the clone size; those that give it use once, few, many or a size class.

V: TRBV27; J: TRBJ1-6; length: 16; D: .; size: few; DNA: TGTGCCAGCAGTTTAACGGCCACGGGGAGGAATTCACCCCTCCACTTT; CDR3: CASSLTATGRNSPLHF
V: TRBV2; J: TRBJ2-5; length: 16; D: TRBD1; size: many; DNA: TGTGCCAGCAGTGAACAGGGGGCCCTGTCCGTGGAGACCCAGTACTTC; CDR3: CASSEQGALSVETQYF
V: TRBV2; J: TRBJ2-7; length: 14; D: .; size: many; DNA: TGTGCCAGCAGTGAAGCGAACTTCTACTACGAGCAGTACTTC; CDR3: CASSEANFYYEQYF
V: TRBV7-2; J: TRBJ2-1; length: 14; D: TRBD1; size: many; DNA: TGTGCCAGCGTAATACAGGGGGCTCTCAATGAGCAGTTCTTC; CDR3: CASVIQGALNEQFF
V: TRBV27; J: TRBJ2-7; length: 16; D: .; size: .; DNA: TGTGCCAGCAGTCCAAATAGGGGCGGAGAATTCTACGAGCAGTACTTC; CDR3: CASSPNRGGEFYEQYF
V: TRBV27; J: TRBJ2-3; length: 17; D: TRBD1; size: .; DNA: TGTGCCAGCAGTATCTTACGGACAGGTGTTATTACAGATACGCAGTATTTT; CDR3: CASSILRTGVITDTQYF
V: TRBV20-1; J: TRBJ2-7; length: 15; D: .; size: few; DNA: TGCAGTGCTAGAGAGGGAGGCAGGGGGGACTACGAGCAGTACTTC; CDR3: CSAREGGRGDYEQYF
V: TRBV14; J: TRBJ1-2; length: 15; D: TRBD1; size: .; DNA: TGTGCCAGCAGCCTCGGACAGGGGGCGATGCATGGCTACACCTTC; CDR3: CASSLGQGAMHGYTF
V: TRBV20-1; J: TRBJ2-6; length: 15; D: .; size: many; DNA: TGCAGTGCTACTCCAGGAGGGGCTGGGGCCAACGTCCTGACTTTC; CDR3: CSATPGGAGANVLTF
V: TRBV4-3; J: TRBJ2-3; length: 18; D: TRBD2; size: once; DNA: TGCGCCAGCAGCCAATTCCTTGGGAGCGGGGGGGGCGCAGATACGCAGTATTTT; CDR3: CASSQFLGSGGGADTQYF
V: TRBV3-1; J: TRBJ2-3; length: 15; D: .; size: .; DNA: TGTGCCAGCAGCCAAGACGGGGGGCCCTTCTATACGCAGTATTTT; CDR3: CASSQDGGPFYTQYF
V: TRBV2; J: TRBJ2-3; length: 13; D: .; size: .; DNA: TGTGCCAGCAGTGAGCTTTCGGCAGATACGCAGTATTTT; CDR3: CASSELSADTQYF
V: TRBV24-1; J: TRBJ2-3; length: 15; D: TRBD2; size: many; DNA: TGTGCCACCTCCATCGGGGGGTTTGGCCCAGATACGCAGTATTTT; CDR3: CATSIGGFGPDTQYF
V: TRBV6-2/TRBV6-3; J: TRBJ1-1; length: 14; D: TRBD1; size: few; DNA: TGTGCCAGCAGTTACTCGGGGACAGGGGCTGAAGCTTTCTTT; CDR3: CASSYSGTGAEAFF
V: TRBV2; J: TRBJ2-5; length: 15; D: TRBD2; size: many; DNA: TGTGCGAGCGTGGCTAGCGGGAAGGCGACGGAGACCCAGTACTTC; CDR3: CASVASGKATETQYF
V: TRBV5-6; J: TRBJ2-7; length: 15; D: TRBD2; size: many; DNA: TGTGCCAGCAGGGAGATGGGCGGGAGCTCCTACGAGCAGTACTTC; CDR3: CASREMGGSSYEQYF
V: TRBV9; J: TRBJ1-6; length: 15; D: TRBD1; size: few; DNA: TGTGCCAGCAGCGACCAACAGGGGACGCATTCACCCCTCCACTTT; CDR3: CASSDQQGTHSPLHF
V: TRBV7-2; J: TRBJ2-3; length: 13; D: .; size: many; DNA: TGTGCCAGCGAGGAATGGGGGGCAGATACGCAGTATTTT; CDR3: CASEEWGADTQYF
V: TRBV7-9; J: TRBJ1-4; length: 12; D: .; size: few; DNA: TGTGCCAGCAGCCCTGTCCCGGAAAAACTGTTTTTT; CDR3: CASSPVPEKLFF
V: TRBV20-1; J: TRBJ2-3; length: 14; D: .; size: few; DNA: TGCAGTGCCCTCCCCGGGCGCCTCACAGATACGCAGTATTTT; CDR3: CSALPGRLTDTQYF
V: TRBV6-1; J: TRBJ1-4; length: 16; D: .; size: .; DNA: TGTGCCAGCTTGGGTGGTTACTATGTGGGGCATGAAAAACTGTTTTTT; CDR3: CASLGGYYVGHEKLFF
V: TRBV28; J: TRBJ2-1; length: 12; D: .; size: many; DNA: TGTGCCAGCAGTTTGACAAAGTCTGAGCAGTTCTTC; CDR3: CASSLTKSEQFF
V: TRBV18; J: TRBJ1-2; length: 15; D: TRBD1; size: many; DNA: TGTGCCAGCTCACCGTCGGGACAGGGGTACTATGGCTACACCTTC; CDR3: CASSPSGQGYYGYTF
V: TRBV18; J: TRBJ2-7; length: 10; D: .; size: many; DNA: TGTGCCAGCTCTCAATACGAGCAGTACTTC; CDR3: CASSQYEQYF
V: TRBV6-1; J: TRBJ2-5; length: 14; D: .; size: .; DNA: TGTGCCAGCAACCCATCGGCGAGTTTTGAGACCCAGTACTTC; CDR3: CASNPSASFETQYF
V: TRBV7-2; J: TRBJ1-3; length: 14; D: .; size: .; DNA: TGTGCCAGCAGCTCCCAGGGTTCTGGAAACACCATATATTTT; CDR3: CASSSQGSGNTIYF